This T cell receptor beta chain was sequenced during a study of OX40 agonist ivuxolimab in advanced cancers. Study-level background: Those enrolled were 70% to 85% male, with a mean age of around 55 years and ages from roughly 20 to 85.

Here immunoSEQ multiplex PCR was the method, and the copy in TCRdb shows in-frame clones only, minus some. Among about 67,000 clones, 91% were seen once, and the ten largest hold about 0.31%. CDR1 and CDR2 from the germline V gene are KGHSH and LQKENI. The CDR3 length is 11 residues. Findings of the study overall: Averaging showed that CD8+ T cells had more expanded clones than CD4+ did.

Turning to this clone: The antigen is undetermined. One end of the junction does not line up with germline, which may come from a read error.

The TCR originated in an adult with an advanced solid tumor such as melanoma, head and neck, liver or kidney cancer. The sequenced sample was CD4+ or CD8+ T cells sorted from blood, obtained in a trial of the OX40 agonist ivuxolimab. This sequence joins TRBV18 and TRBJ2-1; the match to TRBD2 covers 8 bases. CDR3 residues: CASSPGTSTVF. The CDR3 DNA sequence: TGTGCCAGCTCACCTGGGACTAGTACGGTCTTC.